Presented here are 19 T cell receptor beta chains from one specimen sequenced in a study of early T cells in non-severe SARS-CoV-2 infection. TCRdb re-derived calls from the 5' RACE reads in MiXCR, one entry per CDR3 protein. Among around 67,000 distinct CDR3 sequences, over 9.5% were seen once, and the ten largest hold around 6.3%. Sequencing was done on a sample of whole blood. These receptors were obtained from an adult who was a healthcare worker with PCR-confirmed SARS-CoV-2 infection or an uninfected control (not recorded which).

Concerning this clonotype itself: One base away lies a much larger clone, so this may be a sequencing read error. The CDR3 spells CASSMLQDTQNF. The CDR3 bases are TGCGCCAGCAGCATGCTTCAAGATACGCAGAATTTT. The rearrangement uses TRBV5-1 and TRBJ2-3, with D uncertain. Germline V gene lookup returns CDR1 SGHRS and CDR2 YFSETQ. This CDR3 has 12 residues.

This clonotype was seen a handful of times. The chain has TRBV29-1 and TRBJ1-1, with D unclear. Trimming left V 8 bases short and J 3 bases short, with 16 bases between. From germline, CDR1 is SQVTM and CDR2 ANQGSEA. This CDR3 contains 13 residues. CDR3 region: CSSQEWRDTEAFF. The CDR3 bases are TGCAGCTCTCAGGAGTGGCGGGACACTGAAGCTTTCTTT.

This clonotype was picked up many times. The rearrangement uses TRBV18 and TRBJ2-7; D uncertain. Germline V CDR1 and CDR2: KGHSH, LQKENI. Between the trimmed V and J ends, which lost 0 bases and 3 bases, there was a span of 21 bases. The CDR3 length is 18 residues. The CDR3 coding sequence is TGTGCCAGCTCACCACCGACGGCACGTGCTACCATAAACTACGAGCAGTACTTC. Its translation is CASSPPTARATINYEQYF.

Worth noting for this clonotype: An end of the junction differs from the germline gene, which may be a read error. V gene TRBV28 combines with J gene TRBJ1-2; D not certain. CDR1 MDHEN and CDR2 SYDVKM come from the germline V gene. The CDR3 contains 12 residues. This CDR3 is CASSARTPTEVF. DNA of the CDR3: TGTGCCAGCAGCGCCCGGACCCCTACAGAGGTCTTC.

This clonotype was picked up many times. This chain links TRBV4-3 with TRBJ2-3, with a weak D call TRBD2 (5 bases). The length of the CDR3 is 14 residues. V gave up 0 bases and J gave up 4 bases, with 8 bases separating them. The V gene's germline CDR1 is LGHNA and CDR2 YSLEER. The chain's CDR3 is CASSQDLASDTQYF. In DNA, the CDR3 is TGCGCCAGCAGCCAAGATTTAGCGTCAGATACGCAGTATTTT.

The chain couples TRBV4-2 to TRBJ2-2, with D uncertain. Germline values: CDR1 LGHNA, CDR2 YNFKEQ. The V end was cut by 1 base, the J end by 4 bases, with 4 bases between. CDR3 length: 13 residues. The CDR3 nucleotides are TGTGCCAGCAGCCAAGGTCGCACCGGGGAGCTGTTTTTT. It yields the protein CASSQGRTGELFF.

This clonotype is judged medium-sized. V and J are TRBV7-2 and TRBJ2-1; D is unclear. Trimming stripped 1 base from V and 5 bases from J, with 12 bases between. Per germline, CDR1 SGHTA and CDR2 FQGNSA. The length of the CDR3 is 15 residues. CDR3 sequence (DNA): TGTGCCAGCAGCTTAGTGGCTAGAAGGGACAATGAGCAGTTCTTC. Translating gives CASSLVARRDNEQFF.

This clonotype was observed at least ten times. The chain employs TRBV7-9 and TRBJ1-2; no firm D call. V gave up 3 bases and J gave up 4 bases, with 12 bases separating them. Germline V gives CDR1 SEHNR, CDR2 FQNEAQ (reference sequence). The CDR3 totals 14 residues. The CDR3 loop is CASSFRERGYGYTF. The CDR3 DNA is TGTGCCAGCAGCTTTCGTGAGCGGGGCTATGGCTACACCTTC.

V is TRBV9 and J is TRBJ2-7, with 8 bases identical to TRBD2. Germline CDR1 reads SGDLS; CDR2 reads YYNGEE. The CDR3 covers 14 residues. After removal of 4 bases from V and 3 bases from J, the junction contained 6 bases not matched to a gene. The CDR3 region has the DNA TGTGCCAGCAGCCCAGGACTAGCCGACTACGAGCAGTACTTC. Encoded protein: CASSPGLADYEQYF.

The CDR3 DNA reads TGTGCCAGCAGCAACCCGGGACAGGGGACGGAGACCCAGTACTTC. Its translation is CASSNPGQGTETQYF. The chain has TRBV5-4 and TRBJ2-5; TRBD1 matches at 10 bases. Germline loops: CDR1 SGHNT, CDR2 YYREEE (reference sequence). The CDR3 covers 15 residues. The V and J ends lost 4 bases and 5 bases, in that order; junction bases with no gene match: 8.

The sample holds many counts of this clonotype. DNA for the CDR3: TGCAGTGCTAGACTCGGGACTAGCGGGGGGGGAGAGACCCAGTACTTC. Translation gives CSARLGTSGGGETQYF. The genes are TRBV20-1 and TRBJ2-5; 16 nucleotides match TRBD2. V shed 2 bases, J shed 4 bases, and the junction held 4 bases outside the gene matches. Germline CDR1 reads DFQATT; CDR2 reads SNEGSKA (reference sequence). The CDR3 loop spans 16 amino acids.

This clonotype was counted ten times or more. The chain carries TRBV5-1 and TRBJ2-7; perhaps TRBD2 as D (5 bases). The germline V and J ends were trimmed by 0 bases and 10 bases, with 8 bases remaining between them. Germline V lookup: CDR1 SGHRS, CDR2 YFSETQ. The CDR3 sequence is 11 residues long. Here the CDR3 DNA reads TGCGCCAGCAGCTTGGACGGGGATCAGTACTTC. Translated, it gives CASSLDGDQYF. Variable domain in full (rest from reference TRBV5-1 and TRBJ2-7): KAGVTQTPRYLIKTRGQQVTLSCSPISGHRSVSWYQQTPGQGLQFLFEYFSETQRNKGNFPGRFSGRQFSNSRSEMNVSTLELGDSALYLCASSLDGDQYFGPGTRLTVT.

A few counts support this clonotype. The chain joins TRBV7-2 to TRBJ2-3, with D unclear. Trimming cost V 6 bases and J 4 bases, with 8 bases left between them. The V gene's germline CDR1 is SGHTA and CDR2 FQGNSA. This CDR3 has 12 residues. The CDR3 nucleotides read TGTGCCAGCAGTTGGAGATCAGATACGCAGTATTTT. This sequence encodes CASSWRSDTQYF.

This chain connects TRBV28 to TRBJ1-3; tentatively, D is TRBD1 (6 bases). CDR1 and CDR2 from the germline V gene are MDHEN and SYDVKM. This CDR3 contains 15 residues. V dropped 8 bases and J dropped 3 bases, with 17 bases sitting between them. CDR3 bases: TGTGCCAGCCAGTTGGCGGGGGCATATGGAAACACCATATATTTT. It encodes CASQLAGAYGNTIYF.

This chain connects TRBV6-1 to TRBJ1-1; D not certain. The ends were cut back, 1 base at V and 7 bases at J, with 13 bases in the middle. The CDR3 has 14 amino acids. CDR1 and CDR2 (germline): MNHNS, SASEGT. The CDR3, as DNA: TGTGCCAGCAGTGAAGGATGGTTTATGGGTGAAGCTTTCTTT. Translation gives CASSEGWFMGEAFF.

The DNA of the CDR3 is TGTGCCAGCAGCCAAGAACGTCGCGGGGGATACAATGAGCAGTTCTTC. Its translation is CASSQERRGGYNEQFF. The chain is built from TRBV3-1 and TRBJ2-1, with TRBD2 matching 7 bases. The CDR3 covers 16 residues. The ends lost 0 bases at V and 4 bases at J; junction bases unmatched: 6. CDR1 and CDR2 from the germline V gene are LGHDT and YNNKEL (reference sequence).

This clonotype has at least ten counts. The chain joins TRBV7-2 to TRBJ2-5; no reliable D call. Germline V gives CDR1 SGHTA, CDR2 FQGNSA. The CDR3 covers 13 residues. V lost 5 bases and J 5 bases, leaving 12 bases between the germline ends. The CDR3 protein is CASSNRGWETQYF. The CDR3 nucleotides read TGTGCCAGCAGCAATAGAGGATGGGAGACCCAGTACTTC. The variable domain in full, with the rest retrieved from reference TRBV7-2 and TRBJ2-5, is GAGVSQSPSNKVTEKGKDVELRCDPISGHTALYWYRQSLGQGLEFLIYFQGNSAPDKSGLPSDRFSAERTGGSVSTLTIQRTQQEDSAVYLCASSNRGWETQYFGPGTRLLVL.

V usage is TRBV5-6 and J usage is TRBJ2-3, with D possibly called TRBD1 or TRBD2 (5 bases each). Germline V gene lookup returns CDR1 SGHDT and CDR2 YYEEEE. The CDR3 loop spans 15 amino acids. V was cut by 4 bases and J by 2 bases, with 14 bases left in between. The CDR3 region has the DNA TGTGCCAGCAGCAGAAACGGGGCCCCCACAGATACGCAGTATTTT. This translates into CASSRNGAPTDTQYF.

The sample holds many counts of this clonotype. This chain uses TRBV7-2 with TRBJ2-3, with D hard to call. CDR1 and CDR2 (germline): SGHTA, FQGNSA. The germline V and J ends were trimmed by 4 bases and 9 bases, with 8 bases remaining between them. The length of the CDR3 is 11 residues. The CDR3 loop reads CASSYRQTQYF. The CDR3 nucleotides read TGTGCCAGCAGCTATCGGCAAACGCAGTATTTT.